Listed here are 9 T cell receptor beta chains from one sample, sequenced in a study of monozygotic twins with inflammatory bowel disease. With the 5' RACE reads reprocessed, TCRdb shows one record per CDR3 protein and no DNA. This sample contains about 380,000 distinct CDR3 sequences. Sequencing input: blood. The receptors were gathered from a human donor with ulcerative colitis or Crohn's disease, or a healthy co-twin of an affected twin (not recorded which).

J is TRBJ1-3 and V is TRBV7-2. CDR3 length: 15 residues. CDR1 and CDR2 (germline): SGHTA, FQGNSA. This CDR3 reads CASSLAQTSGNTIYF.

The chain combines TRBV6-5 with TRBJ2-2; the TCRdb call, TRBD1, lacks DNA for checking. CDR1 and CDR2 from the germline V gene are MNHEY and SVGAGI. The CDR3 sequence is 16 residues long. The CDR3 region is CASSYPGQGNTGELFF.

This rearrangement joins TRBV10-3 to TRBJ1-2; the TCRdb D gene call, TRBD1, has no DNA to confirm it. The CDR3 spans 16 residues. Germline CDR1 and CDR2: ENHRY and SYGVKD. The CDR3 loop is CAISESGGQAGYGYTF.

The chain joins TRBV6-2 or TRBV6-3 to TRBJ2-6; TCRdb's D gene call, TRBD1, goes unchecked for lack of DNA. The CDR3 consists of 20 residues. In germline, CDR1 is MNHEY, CDR2 SVGEGT. CDR3 protein: CASSYLGSRGLGSGANVLTF.

V gene TRBV3-1 combines with J gene TRBJ2-5; TCRdb indicates TRBD2, and absent DNA this call remains unverified. The germline V gene has CDR1 LGHDT and CDR2 YNNKEL (reference sequence). CDR3 size: 13 residues. The CDR3 reads CASSPETTPFQYF.

V gene TRBV12-3 or TRBV12-4 combines with J gene TRBJ1-1. CDR3 length: 11 amino acids. The CDR3 loop reads CASSFFAEAFF.

The rearrangement uses TRBV7-9 and TRBJ1-5. The CDR3 has 13 residues. CDR1 is SEHNR, CDR2 FQNEAQ, per germline (reference sequence). The CDR3 loop is CASSQDSNQPQHF.

V gene TRBV6-2 or TRBV6-3 combines with J gene TRBJ2-1; TCRdb lists TRBD1, though no DNA is available to test this call. CDR1 and CDR2 from the germline V gene are MNHEY and SVGEGT. CDR3 size: 15 residues. CDR3 sequence: CASSYEDREYNEQFF.

The chain has TRBV4-3 and TRBJ2-7; TCRdb outputs TRBD2, but without DNA this stays unchecked. Germline V gene sequence: CDR1 LGHNA, CDR2 YSLEER. The length of the CDR3 is 15 residues. The CDR3 region is CASSQVERGRYEQYF.